Listed below are T cell receptor beta chains from one sample, sequenced in a study of blood T cell repertoires in COVID-19. Sequencing was performed with immunoSEQ multiplex PCR; in TCRdb, only in-frame clones are kept and a portion is missing. The profile shows under 200,000 clones, about 85% of them singletons. The sequencing sample was made of peripheral blood. Source of these receptors: an older man with active or convalescent COVID-19. CDR3s include the opening cysteine and the closing phenylalanine or tryptophan. Each record gives: V gene, J gene, clone size, D gene, CDR3 DNA, CDR3 protein. D genes are given only for firm matches. Expanded clones are given a class, and other clones once, few, many or no size at all.

TRBV15,TRBJ1-5,-,-,TGTGCCACCAGCAGAGATGTTTTGGGGCCCGGTCAGCCCCAGCATTTT,CATSRDVLGPGQPQHF
TRBV2,TRBJ2-6,-,-,TGTGCCAGCAGCCCCAGTCGGAGCTCTGGGGCCAACGTCCTGACTTTC,CASSPSRSSGANVLTF
TRBV10-2,TRBJ1-3,few,-,TGCGCCAGCAGTGAGTCGGGGAGGGCGAGTGGAAACACCATATATTTT,CASSESGRASGNTIYF
TRBV7-2,TRBJ1-2,-,-,TGTGCCAGCAGCTTATTGGGAGAGATTACAGGCTACACCTTC,CASSLLGEITGYTF
TRBV28,TRBJ1-1,-,-,TGTGCCAGCAGGCTTTCGACAGGCAATGAAGCTTTCTTT,CASRLSTGNEAFF
TRBV7-2,TRBJ2-7,-,-,TGTGCCAGCAGCCATTACCCGGGACACAACTACGAGCAGTACTTC,CASSHYPGHNYEQYF
TRBV5-1,TRBJ1-2,-,-,TGCGCCAGCAGCCTCCAGGTGGCAGCTGGCTACACCTTC,CASSLQVAAGYTF
TRBV15,TRBJ2-5,-,TRBD2,TGTGCCACCAGCAGAGGGACTAGCGGGAGCCGAGAGACCCAGTACTTC,CATSRGTSGSRETQYF
TRBV19,TRBJ2-1,-,TRBD2,TGTGCCAGTAGTCCGACTAGCGGGAGAGGTTACAATGAGCAGTTCTTC,CASSPTSGRGYNEQFF
TRBV7-8,TRBJ2-7,-,-,TGTGCCAGCAGCTTAGGTCACAGCTCCTACGAGCAGTACTTC,CASSLGHSSYEQYF
TRBV19,TRBJ1-1,-,TRBD1,TGTGCCAGTAGAGATGACAGGGTTCGCGAAGCTTTCTTT,CASRDDRVREAFF
TRBV19,TRBJ1-2,-,TRBD1,TGTGCCAGTAGTACCGCAGGGGGTATTAACTATGGCTACACCTTC,CASSTAGGINYGYTF
TRBV30,TRBJ2-7,-,-,TGTGCCTGGGGCCAGGGCCCCTACGAGCAGTACTTC,CAWGQGPYEQYF
TRBV5-4,TRBJ2-7,-,-,TGTGCCAGCAGCTACGATAAGGGAGTGAGTTACGAGCAGTACTTC,CASSYDKGVSYEQYF
TRBV7-2,TRBJ1-6,-,-,TGTGCCAGCAGCCTACGGGAACCGGGACATAATAATTCACCCCTCCACTTT,CASSLREPGHNNSPLHF
TRBV18,TRBJ1-4,-,-,TGTGCCAGCTCACCAGAGGGGAGGGGTGAAAAACTGTTTTTT,CASSPEGRGEKLFF
TRBV6-5,TRBJ2-3,-,-,TGTGCCAGCAGCACACAACAACAACCGGATACGCAGTATTTT,CASSTQQQPDTQYF
TRBV6-1,TRBJ1-1,-,TRBD1,TGTGCCAGCAGCACATACAGGGGGATGAACACTGAAGCTTTCTTT,CASSTYRGMNTEAFF
TRBV6-5,TRBJ1-5,-,-,TGTGCCAGCAGAAACAGGGTACGCAATCAGCCCCAGCATTTT,CASRNRVRNQPQHF
TRBV6-2/TRBV6-3,TRBJ2-1,-,TRBD2,TGTGCCAGCAGTTACCTTGCGGGAGGGGCGAATGAGCAGTTCTTC,CASSYLAGGANEQFF
TRBV3-1/TRBV3-2,TRBJ2-7,once,-,TGTGCCAGCAGCCAAAGTATTCGGAGAGAGCAGTACTTC,CASSQSIRREQYF
TRBV11-2,TRBJ2-7,-,-,TGTGCCAGCAGCTTATCGGGACAACGCTACGAGCAGTACTTC,CASSLSGQRYEQYF
TRBV27,TRBJ2-2,-,-,TGTGCCAGCAGTATAACGAACACCGGGGAGCTGTTTTTT,CASSITNTGELFF
TRBV11-2,TRBJ2-2,-,-,TGTGCCAGCAGCCCGGGGGAGGCTTCCGGGGAGCTGTTTTTT,CASSPGEASGELFF
TRBV10-3,TRBJ2-3,-,TRBD2,TGTGCCATCAGTCCACAGGATAGCGGGGGGGTGGATACGCAGTATTTT,CAISPQDSGGVDTQYF
TRBV5-1,TRBJ2-3,few,-,TGCGCCAGCAGCTGGAAAGACAGAGATACGCAGTATTTT,CASSWKDRDTQYF
TRBV4-3,TRBJ2-2,-,TRBD1,TGCGCCAGCAGCCATAAAACCGGGACAGCGAACACCGGGGAGCTGTTTTTT,CASSHKTGTANTGELFF
TRBV20-1,TRBJ1-5,-,-,TGCAGTGCTAGTACAGGGACATCAAATCAGCCCCAGCATTTT,CSASTGTSNQPQHF
TRBV15,TRBJ1-3,-,TRBD1,TGTGCCACCAGCAGAGGGGACGGACAGGGAAGACTTCGAAACACCATATATTTT,CATSRGDGQGRLRNTIYF
TRBV6-5,TRBJ1-2,-,TRBD1,TGTGCCAGCAGGAGACAGGGGTCTGGCTACACCTTC,CASRRQGSGYTF
TRBV15,TRBJ2-7,-,-,TGTGCCACCAGCCCCCAAAGGGCCCGGGGCTACGAGCAGTACTTC,CATSPQRARGYEQYF
TRBV12-3/TRBV12-4,TRBJ2-1,-,TRBD2,TGTGCCAGCAGCCCCGGGAGGAATGAGCAGTTCTTC,CASSPGRNEQFF
TRBV7-8,TRBJ1-4,-,-,TGTGCCAGCAGCCGAAGCGTTGGGTTATTCGAAAAACTGTTTTTT,CASSRSVGLFEKLFF
TRBV10-3,TRBJ1-6,-,TRBD1,TGTGCCATCAGTGAAGGGACAGGGAATTCACCCCTCCACTTT,CAISEGTGNSPLHF
TRBV4-2,TRBJ2-7,-,-,TGTGCCAGCAGCCGAGTTCAACTAGGGAACTCCTACGAGCAGTACTTC,CASSRVQLGNSYEQYF
TRBV18,TRBJ2-5,once,TRBD2,TGTGCCAGCTCACCCCAAGCGGGAGAGGGAGAGACCCAGTACTTC,CASSPQAGEGETQYF
TRBV5-4,TRBJ1-3,-,-,TGTGCCAGCAGCAAGGGAGGACCGCACTCTGGAAACACCATATATTTT,CASSKGGPHSGNTIYF
TRBV14,TRBJ2-7,-,TRBD1,TGTGCCAGCAGCCAACACAGGGGGTCCTACGAGCAGTACTTC,CASSQHRGSYEQYF
TRBV6-6,TRBJ2-5,-,TRBD2,TGTGCCAGCAGTTACTCGGGGGGGTCCGCGGAGACCCAGTACTTC,CASSYSGGSAETQYF
TRBV19,TRBJ2-1,-,-,TGTGCCAGTAAAGGCACAGGGATTTGGAGCTCCTACAATGAGCAGTTCTTC,CASKGTGIWSSYNEQFF
TRBV2,TRBJ1-4,-,-,TGTGCCAGCAGAGGGAGCCTACCCGGTAATGAAAAACTGTTTTTT,CASRGSLPGNEKLFF
TRBV7-8,TRBJ1-5,-,TRBD1,TGTGCCAGCAGCAACGGACAGGGGGCTTCATATAGCAATCAGCCCCAGCATTTT,CASSNGQGASYSNQPQHF